This entry lists 19 T cell receptor beta chains sequenced from one sample in a study of neurological immune-mediated disorders. TCRdb fed the 5' RACE reads into MiXCR, producing one record per CDR3 protein. The sample yields tens of thousands of distinct CDR3 sequences, roughly 13% seen once. Time point reported: technical triplicate 1. Sequenced input: CD4+ T cells from blood. The source of these receptors is a female donor with HTLV-1-associated myelopathy (HAM/TSP).

This clonotype has a count of ten or more. The genes are TRBV7-2 and TRBJ1-2, with D tentatively TRBD1 (5 bases). Germline values: CDR1 SGHTA, CDR2 FQGNSA. With 2 bases removed from V and 3 bases from J, the gap between germline ends came to 10 bases. This CDR3 is 14 amino acids long. The CDR3: CASSLIGQDYGYTF. The DNA for the CDR3 is TGTGCCAGCAGCTTAATCGGACAAGACTATGGCTACACCTTC.

This clonotype was picked up many times. The V gene is TRBV7-9, the J gene TRBJ2-3; a weak D match, TRBD2 (5 bases). Deletions cut 0 bases from V and 7 bases from J, with 14 bases between. This CDR3 is 15 amino acids long. CDR1 and CDR2 (germline): SEHNR, FQNEAQ (reference sequence). As DNA, the CDR3 is TGTGCCAGCAGCTTAGCCGTTAGCGTTTCAAATACGCAGTATTTT. As protein: CASSLAVSVSNTQYF. Full variable domain (remainder filled in from reference TRBV7-9 and TRBJ2-3): DTGVSQNPRHKITKRGQNVTFRCDPISEHNRLYWYRQTLGQGPEFLTYFQNEAQLEKSRLLSDRFSAERPKGSFSTLEIQRTEQGDSAMYLCASSLAVSVSNTQYFGPGTRLTVL.

By share of the sample, this clonotype is medium-sized. This chain joins TRBV7-2 and TRBJ1-2; no clear D gene. Germline CDR1 SGHTA, CDR2 FQGNSA. The CDR3 is 12 residues long. V lost 4 bases to trimming and J lost 4 bases, with 7 bases between them. CDR3 coding DNA: TGTGCCAGCAGCTCGTGGGGCTATGGCTACACCTTC. It encodes CASSSWGYGYTF.

This clonotype occurred many times. The chain joins TRBV5-1 to TRBJ2-5; possible D gene TRBD1, 6 bases. Trimming removed 3 bases at V and 4 bases at J, with 13 bases between. The V gene's germline CDR1 is SGHRS and CDR2 YFSETQ. The CDR3 runs to 14 residues. The CDR3 nucleotides are TGCGCCAGCAGCTCCGGGACACAAGGAGAGACCCAGTACTTC. This translates into CASSSGTQGETQYF.

This clonotype showed up many times. V is TRBV4-3 and J is TRBJ2-3; D tentatively fits TRBD1 or TRBD2 (6 bases each). V lost 3 bases to trimming and J lost 1 base, with 14 bases between them. The CDR3 is 16 residues long. Germline values: CDR1 LGHNA, CDR2 YSLEER. The CDR3 sequence is CASSQQRGDGTDTQYF. The CDR3 region has the DNA TGCGCCAGCAGCCAGCAGAGGGGGGACGGCACAGATACGCAGTATTTT.

To note about this clonotype: At one boundary the junction diverges from the germline segment, which might be a read error. The chain joins TRBV7-6 to TRBJ2-1; D uncertain. Germline CDR1 reads SGHVS; CDR2 reads FNYEAQ. The CDR3 extends over 14 amino acids. The CDR3 is CTSSFGPEKDEQFF. The CDR3 DNA sequence: TGTACCAGCAGCTTCGGCCCAGAGAAGGATGAGCAGTTCTTC.

Ten or more counts support this clonotype. The rearrangement joins TRBV6-1 to TRBJ2-4; either TRBD1 or TRBD2 may fit D (6 bases each). There are 13 residues in the CDR3. Trimming cost V 6 bases and J 2 bases, with 8 bases left between them. CDR1 is MNHNS, CDR2 SASEGT, per germline. CDR3 bases: TGTGCCAGCAGCGGGGGCCCCAAAAACATTCAGTACTTC. Its protein is CASSGGPKNIQYF.

This clonotype was picked up many times. The chain joins TRBV20-1 to TRBJ2-3; a weak D match, TRBD1 (5 bases). Germline CDR1 and CDR2: DFQATT and SNEGSKA (reference sequence). Trimming took 0 bases from V and 5 from J, leaving 15 bases between them. This CDR3 is 15 amino acids long. CDR3 region: CSARDPSRVGDTQYF. The CDR3 DNA reads TGCAGTGCTAGAGACCCCTCCAGGGTTGGAGATACGCAGTATTTT.

This clonotype came up many times. The V call is TRBV7-2, the J call TRBJ2-5; D tentatively fits TRBD1 or TRBD2 (6 bases each). Trimming removed 0 bases from V and 4 bases from J, with 12 bases in between. This CDR3 contains 15 residues. Germline V gene lookup returns CDR1 SGHTA and CDR2 FQGNSA. The chain's CDR3 is CASSLAMGGPETQYF. In DNA, the CDR3 is TGTGCCAGCAGCTTAGCGATGGGGGGCCCAGAGACCCAGTACTTC. Combining the CDR3 with reference TRBV7-2 and TRBJ2-5 gives the whole variable domain GAGVSQSPSNKVTEKGKDVELRCDPISGHTALYWYRQSLGQGLEFLIYFQGNSAPDKSGLPSDRFSAERTGGSVSTLTIQRTQQEDSAVYLCASSLAMGGPETQYFGPGTRLLVL.

This clonotype was picked up many times. This chain uses TRBV20-1 with TRBJ1-3; perhaps TRBD1 as D (5 bases). This CDR3 comprises 14 residues. The ends were cut back, 6 bases at V and 8 bases at J, with 20 bases in the middle. Per the germline V gene, CDR1 is DFQATT and CDR2 is SNEGSKA (reference sequence). CDR3: CSANDRGAGDTIYF. The CDR3 DNA reads TGCAGTGCAAACGATAGGGGAGCGGGGGACACCATATATTTT.

This clonotype was seen ten or more times. A junction end diverges from the germline sequence, so it may reflect a read error. The chain joins TRBV7-9 to TRBJ1-2, with 7 bases lining up with TRBD1. Germline V gene lookup returns CDR1 SEHNR and CDR2 FQNEAQ (reference sequence). The CDR3 runs 16 residues. Here the CDR3 reads CASNLQGTVSNYGYTF. The CDR3 coding sequence is TGTGCCAGCAACTTACAAGGGACAGTTTCTAACTATGGCTACACCTTC.

This clonotype was detected many times. The chain is built from TRBV20-1 and TRBJ2-1; D is uncertain. V was cut by 8 bases and J by 7 bases, with 12 bases left in between. Germline V gene sequence: CDR1 DFQATT, CDR2 SNEGSKA (reference sequence). This CDR3 is built from 11 residues. CDR3 bases: TGCAGTCCGCTCCCCGGAAATGAGCAGTTCTTC. This codes for CSPLPGNEQFF.

The chain combines TRBV29-1 with TRBJ1-1; D is unresolved. This CDR3 is built from 11 residues. The germline V gene encodes CDR1 SQVTM and CDR2 ANQGSEA. This CDR3 is CRDGINTEAFF. The CDR3 coding sequence is TGCAGGGACGGCATAAACACTGAAGCTTTCTTT.

This clonotype was counted many times. This chain links TRBV7-8 with TRBJ2-7; the D call may be TRBD1 or TRBD2 (5 bases each). The CDR3 runs to 16 residues. Germline V gives CDR1 SGHVS, CDR2 FQNEAQ. V lost 3 bases, J lost 2 bases, and 17 bases lay in between. For the CDR3, the DNA is TGTGCCAGCAGCTTCAGGCTTTTGGGGACCCCCTACGAGCAGTACTTC. It is translated as CASSFRLLGTPYEQYF.

In its sample, this clonotype is medium-sized. V gene TRBV7-2 combines with J gene TRBJ2-4, with D possibly being TRBD1 (6 bases). Germline V gene sequence: CDR1 SGHTA, CDR2 FQGNSA. This CDR3 region has 13 residues. With 5 bases removed from V and 5 bases from J, the gap between germline ends came to 10 bases. Here the CDR3 DNA reads TGTGCCAGCAGCAGAGGACAGCAAAACATTCAGTACTTC. Translation: CASSRGQQNIQYF.

This clonotype was counted many times. This chain joins TRBV28 and TRBJ2-5; 8 bases map to TRBD2. Germline trimming cut 7 bases from V and 1 base from J; bases unmatched to any gene: 5. Germline assignment: CDR1 MDHEN and CDR2 SYDVKM. The CDR3 sequence is 14 residues long. The CDR3 sequence: CASTGGVIQETQYF. The CDR3 nucleotides read TGTGCCAGCACCGGGGGGGTTATCCAAGAGACCCAGTACTTC.

This clonotype was detected ten times or more. V and J are TRBV28 and TRBJ2-7, with D unclear. Trimming took 3 bases from V and 3 from J, leaving 6 bases between them. Germline CDR1 and CDR2: MDHEN and SYDVKM. The CDR3 length is 12 residues. The CDR3 bases are TGTGCCAGCAGTTTTACTATCTACGAGCAGTACTTC. Protein product: CASSFTIYEQYF.

J is TRBJ2-3 and V is TRBV15; 9 positions agree with TRBD1. The germline V gene has CDR1 LNHNV and CDR2 YYDKDF (reference sequence). J gave up 5 bases and V 2 bases, and 5 bases lay outside the gene matches. The CDR3 is made up of 15 amino acids. The CDR3 region has the DNA TGTGCCACCAGCAGACCGGACAGGGGTAGAGATACGCAGTATTTT. Translation: CATSRPDRGRDTQYF.

This clonotype was counted ten times or more. This chain links TRBV4-1 with TRBJ2-2, with a possible D match to TRBD1 (8 bases). Germline V gene data show CDR1 as MGHRA and CDR2 as YSYEKL. This CDR3 contains 16 residues. V was shortened by 3 bases and J by 7 bases, with 18 bases between the two germline ends. CDR3 amino acids: CASSQTYRGGGGELFF. The CDR3 DNA is TGCGCCAGCAGCCAGACATACAGGGGGGGCGGCGGGGAGCTGTTTTTT.